The entry below gives a single T cell receptor beta chain sequence along with its context. This clonotype was counted ten times or more. This receptor's antigen is unknown. Base-call qualities are not available, and no considerably larger clone is one nucleotide away. The sample originates from a study of T cells in Graves' hyperthyroidism and ophthalmopathy (dated by TCRdb to about 2019). Regarding the study in general: TCR V-J signatures able to tell the groups apart were searched for in a discovery cohort of about a hundred patients, of whom fewer than 45 had Graves' ophthalmopathy and around 57 had stable Graves' hyperthyroidism. Whether ophthalmopathy could be predicted prospectively was tested in an independent validation cohort made up of approximately 19 hyperthyroidism patients plus 17 patients who later progressed to ophthalmopathy. For training and testing, the 100 patients in the discovery cohort were randomly divided in a 7:3 ratio. Thyroid tissue and blood T-cell repertoires from roughly six Graves' hyperthyroidism patients were also compared in the study. After blood sampling, hyperthyroidism patients were treated with methimazole at a starting dose of 30 mg daily, and ophthalmopathy patients were treated with high-dose intravenous methylprednisolone. TCR Vbeta CDR3 sequencing of 135 peripheral blood samples (around 45 ophthalmopathy, 75 hyperthyroidism and around 17 progressor patients) is reported in the paper.

Study-wide findings and limitations: Sample size was not statistically predetermined, and blinding of investigators to group allocation was not performed. In cross-validation, a model built on a 13 V-J signature told ophthalmopathy apart from stable hyperthyroidism with roughly 87% sensitivity and about 81% specificity, and in testing the same model reached 80%/75%. Blood samples also contained most of the expanded thyroid clonotypes (frequency above 0.001), which suggests that blood repertoires may reflect thyroid immune responses. In validation, the model predicted progression to ophthalmopathy a median of about 6.8 months before onset, with over 60% sensitivity and just under 75% specificity.

Amplification of TCR beta CDR3 regions was carried out from RNA transcripts. The TCR CDR3 was subjected to a first round of RT-PCR using the HTBI primer set and the Qiagen OneStep RT-PCR kit. The libraries were constructed in a second round of multiplex PCR and then size-selected and purified. The libraries were sequenced on an Illumina HiSeq2000 using paired-end 100 bp reads. On the authors' methods: SOAPnuke was used to process the raw data, throwing out any read that contained adapters or uncalled bases, had a mean Phred below 15, or lacked an exact constant-primer or identifier match. High-quality paired reads were merged with COPE v1.2.5, and unique nucleotide sequences were defined as clonotypes. MiTCR v1.1 was used to align clonotypes to the IMGT TRBV, TRBD and TRBJ reference segments. The analysis was restricted to V-J combinations with a frequency above 0.0001, which together covered 99.2% of the repertoires. A TCS score was defined as the ratio of F50 (clonal expansion) to E x V (chaos), with BLOSUM62-based TCRdist applied between CDR3 peptides within each V-J. Welch's t-statistics and random forest reduced approximately 520 V-J features to 10 to 15, which were used in a naive Bayes classifier (R e1071). Thyroid-blood repertoire similarity was quantified with the Morisita-Horn index. The public sequencing data were trimmed at Q25 with fastp and processed into clonotypes with MiXCR by TCRdb, which kept only in-frame beta chains. All rows with the same CDR3 protein become a single entry with the most common DNA and genes. For this entry, the V and J calls and clone size follow TCRdb and not the study's own pipeline. The sample table holds 450,000 to 700,000 distinct CDR3 sequences, of which around 42% were seen once. The top ten constitute roughly 19% of the sample.

There are 18 amino acids in the CDR3, from cysteine to phenylalanine inclusive. The only DNA kept is the CDR3, 54 bases in frame from the first base. Reading the germline V gene (reference sequence) gives CDR1 DFQATT and CDR2 SNEGSKA. The germline V and J ends show losses of 3 bases and 4 bases respectively, and no gene match explains 16 bases of the junction. Exclusion was applied to patients with uncontrolled infections, other autoimmune diseases, pregnancy or lactation. Diagnoses were based on clinical symptoms, serum thyroxine and TRAb, thyroid ultrasound and orbital computed tomography. Trizol reagent was used to extract total RNA, and RNA quality was then checked on an Agilent 2100 Bioanalyzer.

Sequencing input: peripheral blood or thyroid tissue (not recorded which). This receptor chain uses TRBV20-1 and TRBJ2-2, with 8 central nucleotides matching TRBD2. The TCR was taken from an adult woman with Graves' disease, either hyperthyroidism or ophthalmopathy (not recorded which). The DNA reads TGCAGTGCTAGTGGTAGCGGGGCGAACTCAGAACCCACCGGGGAGCTGTTTTTT. It translates as CSASGSGANSEPTGELFF.